This is a list of T cell receptor beta chains from one sample in a study of human T cells and chemical hapten exposure. TCRdb processed the RACE reads anew with MiXCR; each CDR3 protein has one entry. Found here are approximately 350,000 distinct CDR3 sequences, approximately 6.3% of them singletons; the top ten hold 7.5% to 8.5%. The sample in question was whole blood, obtained in connection with sensitization to the hapten diphenylcyclopropenone (DPC). The receptors come from a woman aged 18-29 years with alopecia areata. Some clones in this sample may be carry-over from other donors' samples. The CDR3 runs from the conserved cysteine through the conserved F or W.

v_gene	j_gene	CDR3aa
TRBV24-1	TRBJ1-1	CATSGQGDEAEAFF
TRBV6-2/TRBV6-3	TRBJ2-1	CASIYDIAGAYNEQFF
TRBV20-1	TRBJ1-1	CSASGRAKDSSFPDTEAFF
TRBV7-2	TRBJ2-2	CASSLAHSSNTGELFF
TRBV27	TRBJ2-3	CASSEDFGRTDTQYF
TRBV4-3	TRBJ2-1	CASSQGGPPRNEQFF
TRBV6-2/TRBV6-3	TRBJ2-1	CASKGGQGRYNEQFF
TRBV18	TRBJ1-6	CASSPRIGTDNSPLHF
TRBV7-3	TRBJ2-6	CASAASGANVLTF
TRBV6-4	TRBJ1-5	CARIKQPQHF
TRBV28	TRBJ2-7	CASSSTTYEQYF
TRBV20-1	TRBJ2-3	CSAREESTDTQYF
TRBV4-2	TRBJ1-2	CASSQYKWVGRVPYGYTF
TRBV20-1	TRBJ2-3	CSANGLEDNTDTQYF
TRBV28	TRBJ1-4	CASSPPQGSEKLFF
TRBV10-3	TRBJ2-1	CAISGDSSSYNEQFF
TRBV5-1	TRBJ2-7	CASSFEGNAYEQYF
TRBV12-3/TRBV12-4	TRBJ2-3	CASTFRDTDTQYF
TRBV5-6	TRBJ2-3	CASSLPLQGGADTQYF
TRBV20-1	TRBJ1-2	CSAARGLKIDRGNGYTF
TRBV18	TRBJ1-4	CASSPRVSTNEKLFF
TRBV6-1	TRBJ1-1	CASSGGTGGTGTEAFF
TRBV5-1	TRBJ2-3	CASSLAKLGLGTDTQYF
TRBV7-9	TRBJ2-5	CASSLLAGIQETQYF
TRBV3-1	TRBJ2-5	CASSQFAGFRQETQYF
TRBV12-3/TRBV12-4	TRBJ1-5	CASSRSQRGQGYQPQHF
TRBV2	TRBJ1-1	CASRPQGTEAFF
TRBV14	TRBJ2-1	CASSQENVGAHEQFF
TRBV6-5	TRBJ1-6	CASSPRGSYNSPLHF
TRBV6-1	TRBJ1-5	CASSTGQFNQPQHF
TRBV9	TRBJ1-2	CASSARGLSYTF
TRBV12-3/TRBV12-4	TRBJ1-2	CASSSRGLGHGYTF
TRBV14	TRBJ2-5	CASSSGTGFAETQYF
TRBV7-3	TRBJ2-5	CASSPIPLETQYF
TRBV12-3/TRBV12-4	TRBJ2-6	CASSLLDSWVSGANVLTF
TRBV11-3	TRBJ2-1	CASSLASGGPNEQFF
TRBV6-5	TRBJ2-6	CATHRTGRSGANVLTF
TRBV6-6	TRBJ2-7	CASWGETGNYEQYF
TRBV12-5	TRBJ2-7	CASASDRHEQYF
TRBV14	TRBJ2-7	CASSRTPINYEQYF
TRBV20-1	TRBJ2-5	CSARVGGPQETQYF
TRBV7-9	TRBJ1-2	CASSFAGSDYGYTF
TRBV4-3	TRBJ1-1	CASSQEWQGTTEAFF
TRBV21-1	TRBJ1-1	CASSKLDRANTEAFF
TRBV6-5	TRBJ2-3	CASKEGRSDTQYF
TRBV5-4	TRBJ2-7	CASGMRGLAGAYEQYF
TRBV6-5	TRBJ1-2	CASSSFSSDRGANYGYTF
TRBV5-1	TRBJ1-4	CASSFRAPEGKLFF